This passage covers 21 T cell receptor beta chains from one sample sequenced in a study of PD-1 blockade in mismatch repair-deficient tumors. The assay was immunoSEQ multiplex PCR, and TCRdb's table has in-frame clones only and misses some. The sample carries 17,000 or so clones, over 75% recorded once. This specimen was PBMCs, taken roughly 23 weeks after starting pembrolizumab. The receptors shown here come from an adult with mismatch repair-deficient cancer.

CDR3 sequence (DNA): TGTGCCTGGAGTGCCGGTGTGAGTAATGAGCAGTTCTTC. Amino acids: CAWSAGVSNEQFF. The V and J genes are TRBV30 and TRBJ2-1, with D unresolved. V lost 1 base and J 7 bases, leaving 11 bases between the germline ends. Germline CDR1 GTSNPN, CDR2 SVGIG (reference sequence). This CDR3 is 13 amino acids long.

The chain has TRBV28 and TRBJ2-7, with 8 bases lining up with TRBD1. The CDR3 runs to 16 residues. Trimming took 1 base from V and 5 from J; bases not matched to a gene: 10. Looked up from germline, CDR1 is MDHEN and CDR2 is SYDVKM. DNA of the CDR3: TGTGCCAGCAGTTTATCTACCCGCGGACAGGGCAACGAGCAGTACTTC. Translated: CASSLSTRGQGNEQYF.

CDR3 loop: CASSHPWTSGRARTGELFF. CDR3 in DNA: TGCGCCAGCAGCCATCCGTGGACTAGCGGGAGGGCCAGAACCGGGGAGCTGTTTTTT. V is TRBV4-1 and J is TRBJ2-2; 15 bases match TRBD2. The CDR3 runs to 19 residues. Trimming removed 3 bases from V and 5 bases from J; junction bases left unmatched: 10. From germline, CDR1 is MGHRA and CDR2 YSYEKL.

This clone has only a few counts. The rearrangement links TRBV5-1 to TRBJ2-2, with 8 bases lining up with TRBD1. The V gene's germline CDR1 is SGHRS and CDR2 YFSETQ. The J segment lost 5 bases and the V segment lost 3 bases, leaving 9 bases of the junction unmatched. This CDR3 spans 16 amino acids. This chain's CDR3 is CASSSPETGDTGELFF. The DNA for the CDR3 is TGCGCCAGCAGCTCACCCGAGACAGGGGATACCGGGGAGCTGTTTTTT.

V gene TRBV15 combines with J gene TRBJ2-2; 10 bases are a match to TRBD1. V dropped 11 bases and J dropped 6; count of bases not matched to a gene: 12. This CDR3 spans 15 amino acids. CDR1 is LNHNV and CDR2 is YYDKDF in the germline V gene (reference sequence). CDR3 DNA: TGTGCCGCCTCGAGGGACAGGGGTATCCCCGGGGAGCTGTTTTTT. Translated, it gives CAASRDRGIPGELFF.

The chain joins TRBV9 to TRBJ2-3, with a tentative D call TRBD2 (5 bases). Looked up from germline, CDR1 is SGDLS and CDR2 is YYNGEE. This CDR3 has 15 amino acids. V was trimmed by 3 bases and J by 9 bases, leaving 20 bases between them. The CDR3 coding sequence is TGTGCCAGCAGCGGTGAGGGATCCCTCCAGATGACGCAGTATTTT. Translation gives CASSGEGSLQMTQYF.

The gene calls are TRBV7-6 and TRBJ2-1; the match to TRBD2 covers 11 bases. J gave up 8 bases and V 5 bases, and 8 bases lay outside the gene matches. The CDR3 has 15 amino acids. Looked up from germline, CDR1 is SGHVS and CDR2 is FNYEAQ. The CDR3 spells CASSQTSGSGYEQFF. The CDR3 bases are TGTGCCAGCAGCCAAACTAGCGGGAGTGGTTATGAGCAGTTCTTC.

The chain couples TRBV6-1 to TRBJ1-2; D remains unclear. This CDR3 has 10 amino acids. The ends were cut back, 3 bases at V and 6 bases at J, with 2 bases in the middle. Germline V gene lookup returns CDR1 MNHNS and CDR2 SASEGT. CDR3 sequence: CASSDDGYTF. CDR3 in DNA: TGTGCCAGCAGTGACGATGGCTACACCTTC.

The rearrangement joins TRBV2 to TRBJ1-4, with 9 bases lining up with TRBD1. Trimming took 10 bases from V and 5 from J; bases not matched to a gene: 5. The germline CDR1 and CDR2 sequences are SNHLY and FYNNEI. The CDR3 covers 13 residues. The CDR3 DNA reads as TGTGCCATCTCCGGGACAGGGAATGAAAAACTGTTTTTT. Residues: CAISGTGNEKLFF.

V usage is TRBV10-3 and J usage is TRBJ1-1, with unresolved D. V lost 6 bases and J 5 bases, leaving 10 bases between the germline ends. This CDR3 spans 12 amino acids. Per germline, CDR1 ENHRY and CDR2 SYGVKD. The CDR3: CAIRIGETEAFF. CDR3 DNA: TGTGCCATCAGAATCGGGGAAACTGAAGCTTTCTTT.

V is TRBV5-4 and J is TRBJ2-7; 7 nucleotides align to TRBD2. CDR3 length equals 14 residues. Trimming cost V 0 bases and J 7 bases; bases outside gene matches: 7. CDR1 is SGHNT, CDR2 YYREEE, per germline (reference sequence). For the CDR3, the DNA is TGTGCCAGCAGCTTGGAAGGGAGGGCTCGTGAGCAGTACTTC. Residues: CASSLEGRAREQYF. The full variable domain, in which reference TRBV5-4 and TRBJ2-7 provide the parts outside the CDR3, is ETGVTQSPTHLIKTRGQQVTLRCSSQSGHNTVSWYQQALGQGPQFIFQYYREEENGRGNFPPRFSGLQFPNYSSELNVNALELDDSALYLCASSLEGRAREQYFGPGTRLTVT.

This clone was detected only a few times. The chain links TRBV6-5 to TRBJ2-7; perhaps TRBD1 as D (6 bases). Germline lookup yields CDR1 MNHEY and CDR2 SVGAGI. This CDR3 has 14 residues. Trimming removed 4 bases from V and 0 bases from J, with 10 bases in between. CDR3 nucleotides: TGTGCCAGCAGTTCGACAGGAAGCTCCTACGAGCAGTACTTC. This codes for CASSSTGSSYEQYF.

This chain links TRBV25-1 with TRBJ2-3; TRBD1 might be the D (8 bases). Trimming left V 3 bases short and J 2 bases short, with 15 bases between. Germline loops: CDR1 MGHDK, CDR2 SYGVNS. CDR3 length equals 16 residues. The CDR3 DNA follows: TGTGCCAGCAGTGAGAACAGGGGGGGCTCCACAGATACGCAGTATTTT. Translated, it gives CASSENRGGSTDTQYF.

V is TRBV18 and J is TRBJ2-7; 8 bases agree with TRBD1. The CDR3 is 14 amino acids. Germline trimming cut 1 base from V and 6 bases from J; bases unmatched to any gene: 5. Germline lookup yields CDR1 KGHSH and CDR2 LQKENI. The CDR3, as DNA: TGTGCCAGCTCACCACAGCAGGGGGCTCTCGAGCAGTACTTC. Residues: CASSPQQGALEQYF.

The chain recombines TRBV5-8 with TRBJ2-7; possibly TRBD1 for D (6 bases). CDR1 and CDR2 (germline): SGHTS, YDEGEE. The CDR3 covers 14 residues. V lost 1 base to trimming and J lost 4 bases, with 12 bases between them. CDR3 in amino acids: CASSLSQGKYEQYF. The CDR3 DNA reads as TGTGCCAGCAGCTTGTCACAGGGAAAATACGAGCAGTACTTC.

The J gene is TRBJ2-6, the V gene TRBV7-3; D may be TRBD2 (7 bases). This CDR3 is 17 amino acids long. Per the germline V gene, CDR1 is SGHTA and CDR2 is FQGTGA. V was trimmed by 4 bases and J by 0 bases, leaving 13 bases between them. CDR3 nucleotide sequence: TGTGCCAGCAGCTCTAGGGGGACTAACTCTGGGGCCAACGTCCTGACTTTC. Encoded protein: CASSSRGTNSGANVLTF.

V usage is TRBV29-1 and J usage is TRBJ2-1; 15 bases agree with TRBD2. The germline CDR1 and CDR2 sequences are SQVTM and ANQGSEA. The V and J ends lost 1 base and 9 bases, in that order; junction bases with no gene match: 7. There are 16 residues in the CDR3. The CDR3 sequence is CSVEGPGLAGGVEQFF. DNA of the CDR3: TGCAGCGTTGAAGGACCGGGACTAGCGGGAGGCGTTGAGCAGTTCTTC.

Here the CDR3 DNA reads TGTGCCAGCAGTCCTCGATCGGAGGTGACAGATACGCAGTATTTT. This encodes CASSPRSEVTDTQYF. The rearrangement joins TRBV6-5 to TRBJ2-3; perhaps TRBD2 as D (5 bases). The CDR3 contains 15 residues. The germline V gene encodes CDR1 MNHEY and CDR2 SVGAGI. The V and J ends lost 5 bases and 3 bases respectively, with 15 bases between them.

The chain couples TRBV19 to TRBJ1-5; weak D call: TRBD1 (6 bases). The CDR3 length is 16 residues. From germline, CDR1 is LNHDA and CDR2 SQIVND (reference sequence). Trimming took 5 bases from V and 5 from J, leaving 19 bases between them. The CDR3 DNA reads as TGTGCCAGTAGTTCACACAGGGTATTAATGGATCAGCCCCAGCATTTT. Its translation is CASSSHRVLMDQPQHF.

The chain links TRBV21-1 to TRBJ1-1; TRBD1 is taken as the D call from the table, unchecked against the DNA. TRBV21-1 represents a pseudogene. The CDR3 length is 14 residues. DNA of the CDR3: TGTGCCAGCAGCAAAGAGCGGAAGGGGGCTGTAGCTTTCTTT. Translating it yields CASSKERKGAVAFF.

This rearrangement joins TRBV4-1 to TRBJ2-6, with D hard to call. CDR3 size: 17 residues. Trimming took off 0 bases at V and 0 bases at J, with 9 bases between the two ends. Germline CDR1 reads MGHRA; CDR2 reads YSYEKL. The CDR3, as DNA: TGCGCCAGCAGCCAAGAAGACTGGAGCTCTGGGGCCAACGTCCTGACTTTC. The encoded protein is CASSQEDWSSGANVLTF.